This T cell receptor beta chain stems from a study of vaccination effects on CD4 cells after COVID-19. Antigen-specific CD4+ T cells were expanded with viral peptide pools in the ViraFEST assay before sequencing. An approximately nine-day culture period preceded the isolation of CD4+ T cells. Vaccine recipients, nucleocapsid antibody negative, had no prior SARS-CoV-2 infection. This clone was observed once. Its specificity is not known. Profiling relied on immunoSEQ multiplex PCR, and the TCRdb table lists in-frame clones only, not all of them. The table records about 73,000 clones, approximately 75% of them present only once. Trimming took off 6 bases at V and 8 bases at J, with 19 bases between the two ends. The CDR3 covers 14 residues. Germline V lookup: CDR1 MNHEY, CDR2 SVGAGI.

The material was CD4+ T cells from PBMCs cultured with HCoV-NL63 spike peptides, obtained before COVID-19 vaccination. The sequence derives from a human donor who received a COVID-19 vaccine. The chain employs TRBV6-5 and TRBJ1-2; D not certain. The CDR3 protein is CASRDGGRPDGYTF. DNA of the CDR3: TGTGCCAGCAGGGACGGCGGCCGCCCGGACGGCTACACCTTC.